This TCR beta chain stems from a study of OX40 agonist ivuxolimab in advanced cancers. For the study in its entirety: Ivuxolimab was a fully human IgG2 agonistic monoclonal antibody targeting the costimulatory receptor OX40 (CD134). Intravenous ivuxolimab was administered to patients every 2 weeks at six dose levels: 0.01, 0.1, 0.3, 1.5, 3 and 10 mg/kg. Of the 50 to 55 patients in dose escalation, around 19 had hepatocellular carcinoma, approximately 15 had melanoma, 9 had renal cell carcinoma and 9 had head and neck cancer. The dose-escalation cohort was about 86% male with a mean age of about 60 years, ranging from roughly 20 to 80. Patients were allowed to have had prior anti-PD-1, anti-PD-L1 or anti-CTLA-4 therapy, and roughly 40% of the dose-escalation patients had been treated with checkpoint inhibitors. Partial responses occurred in three dose-escalation patients, of whom one had hepatocellular carcinoma and two had cutaneous melanoma. Peripheral TCRbeta sequencing aimed to test whether ivuxolimab altered TCR sequence diversity and caused clonal T-cell expansion. The paper covers the monotherapy dose-escalation part of the phase I ivuxolimab trial, which included N = 52 patients. Results and caveats for the whole study, not just this receptor: Partial responders in the 0.1-3.0 mg/kg groups had among the lowest normalized peripheral clonal expansion, especially among CD8+ T cells. The antigen specificity of the clonally expanded peripheral T cells was not determined. Low levels of normalized T-cell clonal expansion were also shown by some nonresponding patients. After ivuxolimab, expanded clones were on average more numerous among CD8+ T cells than among CD4+ T cells. At doses of 0.1 to 3.0 mg/kg, clonal expansion of both CD4+ and CD8+ blood T cells was observed from baseline to week 6.

The germline V gene provides CDR1 LGHNA and CDR2 YSLEER. The germline ends are 17 bases apart after V is trimmed by 3 bases and J by 0 bases. The CDR3 sequence holds 17 residues, the cysteine and phenylalanine included. Left in the record is the CDR3 DNA by itself, 51 bases read in frame from the first base. Turning to this clone: Which antigen it targets is not known. No base qualities exist here, and no much larger clone lies one base off it.

The trial excluded patients who had a history of autoimmune disease or were on systemic immunosuppression. Peripheral blood for TCR sequencing was drawn from every dose cohort at baseline, at cycle 4 day 1 and at cycle 7 day 1. The samples were taken from a phase I, first-in-human, multicenter, open-label dose-escalation trial of ivuxolimab. Adults with locally advanced or metastatic melanoma, renal cell carcinoma, hepatocellular carcinoma or head and neck squamous cell carcinoma were enrolled in the trial. Before TCR sequencing, CD4+ T cells and CD8+ T cells from peripheral blood were sorted into separate populations. For sequencing of the TCRbeta CDR3 region, genomic DNA was extracted from the sorted cells. The immunoSEQ Assay was used for sequencing of TCRbeta CDR3 regions. TCRdb carries this immuneACCESS record with in-frame sequences only. Its versions omit some clonotypes, under half of them owing to an unresolved V gene in the studies checked, with the rest unexplained. The sample table records tens of thousands of clones; around 82% of these occur just once. The ten largest clones represent about 7% of the sample.

This sequence originates from an adult with an advanced solid tumor such as melanoma, head and neck, liver or kidney cancer. The sample consisted of CD4+ or CD8+ T cells sorted from blood, taken in a trial of the OX40 agonist ivuxolimab. This chain is built from TRBV4-3 and TRBJ1-2; TRBD1 is possibly the D segment (6 matching bases). The CDR3 protein is CASSQGRQEGTNYGYTF. At the DNA level, the sequence is TGCGCCAGCAGCCAGGGTCGACAGGAGGGTACTAACTATGGCTACACCTTC.